Sequencing of this T cell receptor (beta chain) was carried out in a study of blood T cell repertoires in COVID-19. TCRdb keeps only in-frame clones here, not all; method: immunoSEQ multiplex PCR. The top ten clones hold roughly 2% of a sample with 200,000 to 250,000 clones, over 75% of them seen once. The V end was cut by 3 bases, the J end by 4 bases, with 17 bases between. The CDR3 length is 16 residues. The germline CDR1 and CDR2 sequences are KGHSH and LQKENI. This chain uses TRBV18 with TRBJ2-3; D perhaps matches TRBD2 (6 bases). The receptor comes from a man in his forties or fifties with active or convalescent COVID-19. The sample was peripheral blood. CDR3 sequence reads: CASSPPLAGGSDTQYF. For the CDR3, the DNA is TGTGCCAGCTCACCCCCACTAGCTGGGGGGTCAGATACGCAGTATTTT. The full variable domain, completed using reference TRBV18 and TRBJ2-3, is NAGVMQNPRHLVRRRGQEARLRCSPMKGHSHVYWYRQLPEEGLKFMVYLQKENIIDESGMPKERFSAEFPKEGPSILRIQQVVRGDSAAYFCASSPPLAGGSDTQYFGPGTRLTVL.